The 11 T cell receptor beta chains below were found in one sample sequenced in a study of blood T cell repertoires in COVID-19. Using immunoSEQ multiplex PCR, the repertoire was profiled, and TCRdb retains in-frame clones only, with some absent. The sample includes roughly 14,000 clones, 80% to 95% seen only once; the top ten take less than 8%. Source material: peripheral blood. These receptors originate from a human donor with active COVID-19. The donor label of this sample is uncertain.

J is TRBJ2-7 and V is TRBV7-9, with 10 nucleotides matching TRBD2. CDR1 SEHNR and CDR2 FQNEAQ come from the germline V gene (reference sequence). The V segment lost 4 bases and the J segment 6 bases; nucleotides outside the gene matches: 18. The CDR3 has 18 residues. CDR3 nucleotide sequence: TGTGCCAGCAGCTCCCCGCAGCGGGAGGGCCGCGGTCCCTTCGAGCAGTACTTC. Translating gives CASSSPQREGRGPFEQYF.

The chain recombines TRBV21-1 with TRBJ2-3; TRBD2 reflects the table's D call only, with no check against the DNA. TRBV21-1 is designated a pseudogene. This CDR3 spans 14 amino acids. CDR3: CARRYEDCTDTQYF. Written as DNA, the CDR3 is TGTGCCAGGAGATACGAGGACTGCACAGATACGCAGTATTTT.

This chain uses TRBV25-1 with TRBJ1-2; TRBD1 matches 8 bases. J was trimmed by 4 bases and V by 2 bases; bases with no gene match: 3. The CDR3 sequence is 14 residues long. Germline values: CDR1 MGHDK, CDR2 SYGVNS. Here the CDR3 DNA reads TGTGCCAGCAGTGAAACAGGGGGACCCTATGGCTACACCTTC. This translates into CASSETGGPYGYTF.

The chain combines TRBV5-4 with TRBJ1-1; 9 positions match TRBD1. Germline assignment: CDR1 SGHNT and CDR2 YYREEE (reference sequence). The CDR3 extends over 15 amino acids. The junction had 4 bases not matched to a gene; V was cut back by 0 bases and J by 4 bases. This chain's CDR3 is CASSLGRQGGTEAFF. The CDR3 coding sequence is TGTGCCAGCAGCTTGGGACGACAGGGGGGCACTGAAGCTTTCTTT.

The CDR3 is CASSRRDLYSGALAGTYEQFF. The CDR3 DNA reads TGTGCCAGCAGCAGGCGGGATTTGTACTCTGGAGCGCTAGCGGGAACGTATGAGCAGTTCTTC. The rearrangement links TRBV2 to TRBJ2-1; 9 nucleotides line up with TRBD2. Germline V gene data show CDR1 as SNHLY and CDR2 as FYNNEI. The CDR3 is made up of 21 amino acids. The V gene end was trimmed by 6 bases and the J gene end by 8 bases; junction bases not matched to a gene: 29.

The rearrangement links TRBV30 to TRBJ1-4; D perhaps matches TRBD1 (5 bases). This CDR3 has 13 amino acids. Per the germline V gene, CDR1 is GTSNPN and CDR2 is SVGIG (reference sequence). V was shortened by 2 bases and J by 8 bases, with 12 bases between the two germline ends. The CDR3 DNA reads TGTGCCTGGAGTCGCCAGGGTGGGGAAAAACTGTTTTTT. As protein: CAWSRQGGEKLFF. The whole variable domain, remainder taken from reference TRBV30 and TRBJ1-4, is SQTIHQWPATLVQPVGSPLSLECTVEGTSNPNLYWYRQAAGRGLQLLFYSVGIGQISSEVPQNLSASRPQDRQFILSSKKLLLSDSGFYLCAWSRQGGEKLFFGSGTQLSVL.

This clone was found once. This chain links TRBV2 with TRBJ2-1; 10 nucleotides agree with TRBD1. The germline V gene has CDR1 SNHLY and CDR2 FYNNEI. This CDR3 is 15 amino acids long. V trimming: 6 bases; J trimming: 9 bases; junction bases outside the gene matches: 11. CDR3 region: CASSIRQGANGEQFF. As DNA, the CDR3 is TGTGCCAGCAGCATCAGACAGGGGGCGAATGGTGAGCAGTTCTTC.

The J gene is TRBJ1-1, the V gene TRBV9, with 9 bases fitting TRBD1. With V trimmed by 4 bases and J by 5 bases, 18 bases remained unmatched. Germline V gene lookup returns CDR1 SGDLS and CDR2 YYNGEE. The CDR3 runs to 18 residues. The DNA of the CDR3 is TGTGCCAGCAGCCCAGGGGGGACAGGGAGGGGTTATGTTACTGAAGCTTTCTTT. Translating gives CASSPGGTGRGYVTEAFF.

The chain has TRBV6-5 and TRBJ1-2; 7 positions match TRBD1. CDR1 and CDR2 from the germline V gene are MNHEY and SVGAGI. There are 12 residues in the CDR3. Trimming took 7 bases from V and 7 from J; bases not matched to a gene: 6. This CDR3 reads CASTQGTSGYTF. The CDR3 DNA reads as TGTGCCAGCACACAGGGGACGAGTGGCTACACCTTC.

This clone was counted a single time. The chain combines TRBV25-1 with TRBJ2-6, with a weak D call TRBD1 (6 bases). Trimming removed 1 base from V and 0 bases from J, with 10 bases in between. Per the germline V gene, CDR1 is MGHDK and CDR2 is SYGVNS. The CDR3 extends over 17 amino acids. The CDR3 is CASSEFRTDSGANVLTF. The CDR3 region has the DNA TGTGCCAGCAGTGAATTTCGGACAGACTCTGGGGCCAACGTCCTGACTTTC.

The chain is built from TRBV30 and TRBJ1-5; D might be TRBD1 (6 bases). The CDR3 is 15 amino acids. Trimming left V 3 bases short and J 3 bases short, with 15 bases between. The germline V gene encodes CDR1 GTSNPN and CDR2 SVGIG (reference sequence). The DNA for the CDR3 is TGTGCCTGGAGGACCTCAGGGGCCTACAATCAGCCCCAGCATTTT. It encodes CAWRTSGAYNQPQHF.